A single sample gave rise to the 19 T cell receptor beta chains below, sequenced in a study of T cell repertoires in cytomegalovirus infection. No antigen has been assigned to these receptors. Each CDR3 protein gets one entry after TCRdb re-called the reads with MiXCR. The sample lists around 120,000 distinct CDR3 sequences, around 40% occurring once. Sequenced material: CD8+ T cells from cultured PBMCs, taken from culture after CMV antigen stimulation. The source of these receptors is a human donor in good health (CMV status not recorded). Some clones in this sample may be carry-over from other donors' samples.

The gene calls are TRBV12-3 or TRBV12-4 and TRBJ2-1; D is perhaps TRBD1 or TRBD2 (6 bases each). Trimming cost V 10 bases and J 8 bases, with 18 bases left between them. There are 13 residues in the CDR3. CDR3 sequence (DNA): TGTGCCACCCAAGTGGAGGGGGGTGATGAGCAGTTCTTC. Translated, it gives CATQVEGGDEQFF.

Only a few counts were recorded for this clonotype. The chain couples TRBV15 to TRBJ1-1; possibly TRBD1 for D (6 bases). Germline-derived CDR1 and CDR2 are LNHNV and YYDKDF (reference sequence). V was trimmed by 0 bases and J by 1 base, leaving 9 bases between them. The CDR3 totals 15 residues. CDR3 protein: CATSREGGSNTEAFF. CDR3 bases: TGTGCCACCAGCAGAGAAGGGGGGTCGAACACTGAAGCTTTCTTT. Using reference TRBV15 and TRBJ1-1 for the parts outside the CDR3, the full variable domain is DAMVIQNPRYQVTQFGKPVTLSCSQTLNHNVMYWYQQKSSQAPKLLFHYYDKDFNNEADTPDNFQSRRPNTSFCFLDIRSPGLGDTAMYLCATSREGGSNTEAFFGQGTRLTVV.

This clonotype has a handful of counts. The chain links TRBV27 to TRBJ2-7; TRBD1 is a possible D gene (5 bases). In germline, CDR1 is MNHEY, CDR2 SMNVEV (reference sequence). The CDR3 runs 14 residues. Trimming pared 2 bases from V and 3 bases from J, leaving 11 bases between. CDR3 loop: CASSLRRQGYEQYF. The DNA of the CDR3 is TGTGCCAGCAGTTTAAGGCGTCAGGGCTACGAGCAGTACTTC.

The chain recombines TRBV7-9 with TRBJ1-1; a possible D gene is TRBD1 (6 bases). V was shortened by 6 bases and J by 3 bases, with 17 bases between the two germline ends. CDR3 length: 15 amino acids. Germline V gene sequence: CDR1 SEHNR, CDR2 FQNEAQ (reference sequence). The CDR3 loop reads CASRGPTGRDTEAFF. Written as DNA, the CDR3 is TGTGCCAGCAGGGGCCCCACAGGGCGCGACACTGAAGCTTTCTTT.

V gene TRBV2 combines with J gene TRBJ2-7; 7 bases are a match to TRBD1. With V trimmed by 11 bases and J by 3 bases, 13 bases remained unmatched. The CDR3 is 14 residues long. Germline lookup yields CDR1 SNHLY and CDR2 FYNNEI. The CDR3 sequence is CAAKGPGTDYEQYF. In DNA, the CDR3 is TGTGCCGCAAAAGGACCCGGGACAGACTACGAGCAGTACTTC.

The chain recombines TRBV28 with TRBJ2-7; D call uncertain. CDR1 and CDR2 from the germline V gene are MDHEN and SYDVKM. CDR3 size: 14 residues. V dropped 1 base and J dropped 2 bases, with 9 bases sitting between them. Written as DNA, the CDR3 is TGTGCCAGCAGTTTATCTGGGGTTCCCTACGAGCAGTACTTC. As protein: CASSLSGVPYEQYF. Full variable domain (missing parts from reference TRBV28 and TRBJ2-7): DVKVTQSSRYLVKRTGEKVFLECVQDMDHENMFWYRQDPGLGLRLIYFSYDVKMKEKGDIPEGYSVSREKKERFSLILESASTNQTSMYLCASSLSGVPYEQYFGPGTRLTVT.

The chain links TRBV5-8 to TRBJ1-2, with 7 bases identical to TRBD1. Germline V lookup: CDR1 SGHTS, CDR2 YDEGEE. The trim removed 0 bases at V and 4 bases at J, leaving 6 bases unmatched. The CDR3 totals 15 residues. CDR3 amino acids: CASSLATGVAYGYTF. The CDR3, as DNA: TGTGCCAGCAGCTTGGCCACAGGGGTGGCCTATGGCTACACCTTC.

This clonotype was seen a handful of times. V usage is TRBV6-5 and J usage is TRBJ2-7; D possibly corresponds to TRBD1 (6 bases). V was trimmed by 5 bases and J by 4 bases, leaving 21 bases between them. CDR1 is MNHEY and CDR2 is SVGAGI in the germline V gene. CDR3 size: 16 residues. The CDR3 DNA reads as TGTGCCAGCAGTAACTTCCCGACAGGCGGAGGTTACGAGCAGTACTTC. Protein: CASSNFPTGGGYEQYF.

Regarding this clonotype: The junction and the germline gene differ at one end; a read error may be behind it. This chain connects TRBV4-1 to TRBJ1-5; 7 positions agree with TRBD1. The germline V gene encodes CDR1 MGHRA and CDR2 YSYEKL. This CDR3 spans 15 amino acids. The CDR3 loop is CASSLNMGTAQPQHF. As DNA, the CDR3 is TGTGCCAGCAGCCTCAATATGGGGACAGCTCAGCCCCAGCATTTT.

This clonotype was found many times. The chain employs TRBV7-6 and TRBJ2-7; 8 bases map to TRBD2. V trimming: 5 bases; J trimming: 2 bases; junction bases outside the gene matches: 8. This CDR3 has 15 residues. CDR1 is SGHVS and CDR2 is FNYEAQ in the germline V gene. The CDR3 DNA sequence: TGTGCCAGCAGCCCGGGAGGGACGGTCCCCTACGAGCAGTACTTC. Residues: CASSPGGTVPYEQYF.

CDR3 residues: CAMTGDEQFF. The CDR3 DNA is TGTGCCATGACAGGGGATGAGCAGTTCTTC. This chain connects TRBV6-5 to TRBJ2-1; 8 bases line up with TRBD1. The CDR3 contains 10 residues. CDR1 and CDR2 from the germline V gene are MNHEY and SVGAGI. J gave up 8 bases and V 10 bases, and 1 base lay outside the gene matches.

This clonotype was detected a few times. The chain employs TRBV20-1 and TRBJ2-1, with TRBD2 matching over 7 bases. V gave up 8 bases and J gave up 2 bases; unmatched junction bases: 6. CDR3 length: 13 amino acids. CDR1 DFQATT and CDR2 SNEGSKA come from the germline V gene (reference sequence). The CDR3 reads CSLAGETYNEQFF. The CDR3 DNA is TGCAGTCTGGCGGGGGAAACCTACAATGAGCAGTTCTTC.

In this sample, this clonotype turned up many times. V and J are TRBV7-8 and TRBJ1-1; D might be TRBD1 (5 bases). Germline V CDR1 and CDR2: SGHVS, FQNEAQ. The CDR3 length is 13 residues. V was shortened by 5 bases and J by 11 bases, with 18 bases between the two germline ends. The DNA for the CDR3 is TGTGCCAGCAGCCTAGGGACGATCTTACGGGCTTTCTTT. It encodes CASSLGTILRAFF. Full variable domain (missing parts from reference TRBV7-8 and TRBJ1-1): GAGVSQSPRYKVAKRGQDVALRCDPISGHVSLFWYQQALGQGPEFLTYFQNEAQLDKSGLPSDRFFAERPEGSVSTLKIQRTQQEDSAVYLCASSLGTILRAFFGQGTRLTVV.

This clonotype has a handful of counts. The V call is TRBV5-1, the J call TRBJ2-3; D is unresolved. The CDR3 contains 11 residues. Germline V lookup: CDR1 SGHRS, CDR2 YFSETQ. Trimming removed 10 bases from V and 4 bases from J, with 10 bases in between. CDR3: CASGFADTQYF. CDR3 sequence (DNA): TGCGCCTCAGGTTTCGCAGATACGCAGTATTTT.

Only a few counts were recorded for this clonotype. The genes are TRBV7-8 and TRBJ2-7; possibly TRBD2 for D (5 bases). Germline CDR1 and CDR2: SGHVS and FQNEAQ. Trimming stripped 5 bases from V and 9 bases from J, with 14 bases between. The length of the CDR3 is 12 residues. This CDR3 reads CASSHLPEGQYF. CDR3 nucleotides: TGTGCCAGCAGCCACCTGCCTGAGGGGCAGTACTTC.

CDR3 nucleotides: TGTGCCAGCAGCTTAGGAACCCTCTATGGCTACACCTTC. It specifies CASSLGTLYGYTF. V usage is TRBV7-9 and J usage is TRBJ1-2; D not certain. The CDR3 covers 13 residues. Germline V gives CDR1 SEHNR, CDR2 FQNEAQ (reference sequence). V dropped 1 base and J dropped 4 bases, with 7 bases sitting between them. The full variable domain, its missing parts supplied by reference TRBV7-9 and TRBJ1-2, is DTGVSQNPRHKITKRGQNVTFRCDPISEHNRLYWYRQTLGQGPEFLTYFQNEAQLEKSRLLSDRFSAERPKGSFSTLEIQRTEQGDSAMYLCASSLGTLYGYTFGSGTRLTVV.

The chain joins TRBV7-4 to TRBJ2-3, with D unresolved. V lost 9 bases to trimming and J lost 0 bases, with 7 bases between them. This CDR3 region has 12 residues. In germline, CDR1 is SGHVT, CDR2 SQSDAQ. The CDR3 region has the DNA TGTGCCAGTCAAAAAAGCACAGATACGCAGTATTTT. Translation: CASQKSTDTQYF.

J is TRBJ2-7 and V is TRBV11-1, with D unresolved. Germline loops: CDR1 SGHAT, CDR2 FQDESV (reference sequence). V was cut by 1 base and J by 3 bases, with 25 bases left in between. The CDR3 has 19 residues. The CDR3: CASSLDPAGYRATRYEQYF. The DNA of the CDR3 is TGTGCCAGCAGCTTAGACCCGGCTGGGTATAGGGCTACCCGCTACGAGCAGTACTTC.

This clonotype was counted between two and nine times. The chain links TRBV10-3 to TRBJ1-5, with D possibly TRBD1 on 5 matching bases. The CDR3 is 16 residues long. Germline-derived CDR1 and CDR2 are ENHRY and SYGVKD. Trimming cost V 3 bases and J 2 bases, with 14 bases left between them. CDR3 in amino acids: CAISDPDGGGNQPQHF. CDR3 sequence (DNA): TGTGCCATCAGTGATCCCGACGGGGGTGGCAATCAGCCCCAGCATTTT.